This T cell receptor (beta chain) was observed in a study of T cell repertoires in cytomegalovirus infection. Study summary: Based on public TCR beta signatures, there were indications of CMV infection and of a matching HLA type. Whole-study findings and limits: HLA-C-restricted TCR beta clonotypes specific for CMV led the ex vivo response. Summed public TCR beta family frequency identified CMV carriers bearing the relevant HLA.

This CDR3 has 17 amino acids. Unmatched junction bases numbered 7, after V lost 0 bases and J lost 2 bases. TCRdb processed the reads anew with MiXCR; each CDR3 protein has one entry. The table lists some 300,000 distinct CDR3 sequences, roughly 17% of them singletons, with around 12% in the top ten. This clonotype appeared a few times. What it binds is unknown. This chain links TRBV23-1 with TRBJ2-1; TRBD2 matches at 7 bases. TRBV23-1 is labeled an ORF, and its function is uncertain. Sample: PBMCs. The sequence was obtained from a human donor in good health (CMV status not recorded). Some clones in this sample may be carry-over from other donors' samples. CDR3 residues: CASSQSQRGETYNEQFF. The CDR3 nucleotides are TGCGCCAGCAGTCAATCGCAACGGGGGGAAACCTACAATGAGCAGTTCTTC.